The rows below give T cell receptor beta chains drawn from one sample of a study of blood T cell repertoires in COVID-19. Generated by immunoSEQ multiplex PCR, the TCRdb table keeps only in-frame clones and is missing some. Among roughly 120,000 clones, roughly 83% were seen once, and the ten largest hold 18%. Material for sequencing was peripheral blood. All receptors derive from a woman aged 55-69 years with acute or convalescent COVID-19. Each CDR3 is given with its conserved first and last residue. A D gene is named only where the DNA matches it firmly. Clone size appears in some rows only: once, few, many, or a class for an expanded clone.

D gene	V gene	J gene	clone size	CDR3 DNA	CDR3 protein
NA	TRBV3-1/TRBV3-2	TRBJ2-1	NA	TGTGCCAGCGGGGACTCGACGAAGCAGTTCTTC	CASGDSTKQFF
TRBD1	TRBV5-4	TRBJ2-2	NA	TGTGCCAGCAGCTCAATACCGGGACAGGGGCATACCGGGGAGCTGTTTTTT	CASSSIPGQGHTGELFF
TRBD1	TRBV24-1	TRBJ1-1	NA	TGTGCCCCCCGACAGGGGAACACTGAAGCTTTCTTT	CAPRQGNTEAFF
NA	TRBV28	TRBJ2-3	NA	TGTGCCAGCAGCCTGTGGGGCAGGGGCACAGATACGCAGTATTTT	CASSLWGRGTDTQYF
NA	TRBV5-6	TRBJ2-5	NA	TGTGCCAGCAGCTTCAGTCCAGAGACCCAGTACTTC	CASSFSPETQYF
TRBD1	TRBV5-4	TRBJ1-1	NA	TGTGCCAGCAGCCTACAGGGGTCAGGGGCTTTCTTT	CASSLQGSGAFF
TRBD2	TRBV6-2/TRBV6-3	TRBJ2-1	NA	TGTGCCAGCAGTGTTAGCGGGAGTTTAGATGAGCAGTTCTTC	CASSVSGSLDEQFF
TRBD1	TRBV5-1	TRBJ2-1	NA	TGCGCCAGCAGCTTGGAGTCCTCCGGGACAGGGATTTGGGCCTACAATGAGCAGTTCTTC	CASSLESSGTGIWAYNEQFF
TRBD1	TRBV5-1	TRBJ1-2	NA	TGCGCCAGCAGCCCCGATAGGGACAGTCTATATGGCTACACCTTC	CASSPDRDSLYGYTF
TRBD2	TRBV7-2	TRBJ2-1	NA	TGTGCCAGCAGCCCTAGCGGGAGGCCCTACAATGAGCAGTTCTTC	CASSPSGRPYNEQFF
TRBD1	TRBV30	TRBJ1-6	NA	TGTGCCTGGACCTCCCGGGACAGAAATTCACCCCTCCACTTT	CAWTSRDRNSPLHF
NA	TRBV30	TRBJ2-3	NA	TGTGCCTGGAGTGGGGCAGGGGGGGATACGCAGTATTTT	CAWSGAGGDTQYF
TRBD1	TRBV28	TRBJ2-3	NA	TGTGCCAGCAGTTTAGAACAGGGGCCTCTGGGTACGCAGTATTTT	CASSLEQGPLGTQYF
NA	TRBV27	TRBJ1-1	NA	TGTGCCAGCAGTTTAGACATCCTGGGCACTGAAGCTTTCTTT	CASSLDILGTEAFF
TRBD1	TRBV10-3	TRBJ1-1	NA	TGTGCCATCGCGGCTACAGGGGTGGGGGTCACTGAAGCTTTCTTT	CAIAATGVGVTEAFF
NA	TRBV12-3/TRBV12-4	TRBJ2-1	NA	TGTGCCAGCAGTTCAGGCGCCTGGGATGAGCAGTTCTTC	CASSSGAWDEQFF
TRBD1	TRBV19	TRBJ2-1	many	TGTGCCAGTACCTCGGACAGGGCCCAAGGGTCCTACAATGAGCAGTTCTTC	CASTSDRAQGSYNEQFF
NA	TRBV7-9	TRBJ2-3	NA	TGTGCCAGCAGCTTAGACGCTAGCGAAAGCACAGATACGCAGTATTTT	CASSLDASESTDTQYF
NA	TRBV19	TRBJ1-5	NA	TGTGCCAGTAGTATCGAGGGATTAGGCAATCAGCCCCAGCATTTT	CASSIEGLGNQPQHF
TRBD1	TRBV28	TRBJ2-5	NA	TGTGCCAGCAGCAGACAGGGGCTTAGGGAGACCCAGTACTTC	CASSRQGLRETQYF
TRBD1	TRBV3-1/TRBV3-2	TRBJ1-4	few	TGTGCCAGCAGCCAAGCCGGACAGGGGAGTGAAAAACTGTTTTTT	CASSQAGQGSEKLFF
TRBD2	TRBV11-2	TRBJ2-1	once	TGTGCCAGCAGCACCGGACTAGCGGGTCGCGATGAGCAGTTCTTC	CASSTGLAGRDEQFF
NA	TRBV19	TRBJ1-6	NA	TGTGCCAGTACCCGGGGTAATTCACCCCTCCACTTT	CASTRGNSPLHF
NA	TRBV28	TRBJ1-1	NA	TGTGCCAGCATCACTTTCTCGAACACTGAAGCTTTCTTT	CASITFSNTEAFF
NA	TRBV27	TRBJ1-1	NA	TGTGCCAGCAGTTTTGGGACAAAGAACACTGAAGCTTTCTTT	CASSFGTKNTEAFF
TRBD2	TRBV2	TRBJ2-7	NA	TGTGCCAGCAATGGCCAGCGGGGTTACGAGCAGTACTTC	CASNGQRGYEQYF
TRBD1	TRBV7-9	TRBJ1-1	NA	TGTGCCAGCAGCGCACGACAGGGAATGAACACTGAAGCTTTCTTT	CASSARQGMNTEAFF
NA	TRBV27	TRBJ1-3	NA	TGTGCCAGCAGTCCCCAGTCTACAGGGACGCGCACCATATATTTT	CASSPQSTGTRTIYF
NA	TRBV28	TRBJ1-1	NA	TGTGCCAGCAGTTTATCCCACGGAGGCGCTGAAGCTTTCTTT	CASSLSHGGAEAFF
NA	TRBV11-2	TRBJ1-1	NA	TGTGCCAGCAGCTTCGACTCTTTAACTGAAGCTTTCTTT	CASSFDSLTEAFF
TRBD2	TRBV3-1/TRBV3-2	TRBJ2-3	NA	TGTGCCAGCAGCCAAGTTGCGGGGGGGCCGTATACGCAGTATTTT	CASSQVAGGPYTQYF
TRBD1	TRBV10-2	TRBJ1-2	NA	TGCGCCAGCAGCGCAGGGGGCGGCTATGGCTACACCTTC	CASSAGGGYGYTF
NA	TRBV4-1	TRBJ1-6	NA	TGCGCCAGCAGCCCGGGGGGATCACCCCTCCACTTT	CASSPGGSPLHF
TRBD1	TRBV24-1	TRBJ2-2	NA	TGTGCCACCAACAGGGGAACGACCGGGGAGCTGTTTTTT	CATNRGTTGELFF
NA	TRBV7-2	TRBJ1-5	NA	TGTGCCAGCAGCTTGGTCGGGAAGCACAATCAGCCCCAGCATTTT	CASSLVGKHNQPQHF
TRBD1	TRBV10-3	TRBJ1-1	NA	TGTGCCGCAACCGGGACAGTGAACACTGAAGCTTTCTTT	CAATGTVNTEAFF
TRBD1	TRBV9	TRBJ1-3	NA	TGTGCCAGCAGCGCAGCGACAGGGGCGTACTCTGGAAACACCATATATTTT	CASSAATGAYSGNTIYF
TRBD2	TRBV19	TRBJ2-7	once	TGTGCCAGCGGAACTAGCGGGAGCTCCTACGAGCAGTACTTC	CASGTSGSSYEQYF
NA	TRBV29-1	TRBJ2-3	NA	TGCAGCGTTGAAGGGGGCAGGGGAGCAGATACGCAGTATTTT	CSVEGGRGADTQYF
NA	TRBV5-1	TRBJ1-2	once	TGCGCCAGCGAACCCGGGATCCTCCCAGCGAACTATGGCTACACCTTC	CASEPGILPANYGYTF
NA	TRBV28	TRBJ1-2	NA	TGTGCCAGCAGTTCCTCCGGACGGGGAGGATATGGCTACACCTTC	CASSSSGRGGYGYTF
NA	TRBV12-2	TRBJ2-7	once	TGTGCAAGTCGCTTAGGGGGGGAGGCCGAGCAGTACTTC	CASRLGGEAEQYF
TRBD1	TRBV19	TRBJ1-1	NA	TGTGCCAGTAGTATGGGGAGTTGGGACAGGGGGCAGCGAACTGAAGCTTTCTTT	CASSMGSWDRGQRTEAFF
TRBD1	TRBV6-1	TRBJ2-7	NA	TGTGCCAGCAGTGCTACCCCGGGACAGGGGAAGAGCGAGCAGTACTTC	CASSATPGQGKSEQYF
TRBD1	TRBV7-3	TRBJ1-1	NA	TGTGCCAGCTCCCGGGACAGATCCTCTGAAGCTTTCTTT	CASSRDRSSEAFF
TRBD1	TRBV27	TRBJ2-7	NA	TGTGCCAGCAGAACGACAGGGGAAAGGGCCTACGAGCAGTACTTC	CASRTTGERAYEQYF
NA	TRBV19	TRBJ1-5	NA	TGTGCCAGTAGTATAGAATCCGTCTATCAGCCCCAGCATTTT	CASSIESVYQPQHF
NA	TRBV30	TRBJ2-2	NA	TGTGCCTGGAGCGCTGAGCGAGGGGAGCTGTTTTTT	CAWSAERGELFF
TRBD1	TRBV11-1	TRBJ1-2	NA	TGTGCCAGCAGCTCCGGGACAGACTATAGCTACACCTTC	CASSSGTDYSYTF
TRBD1	TRBV28	TRBJ2-2	NA	TGTGCCACTCGAGGACAGGGGGTCCAAACCGGGGAGCTGTTTTTT	CATRGQGVQTGELFF
TRBD1	TRBV5-1	TRBJ2-5	NA	TGCGCCAGCAGCTTTGGTGACAGGGGTGGTCAAGAGACCCAGTACTTC	CASSFGDRGGQETQYF
NA	TRBV12-5	TRBJ2-5	NA	TGTGCTAGTGGCGAGTCCGGAGAAGAGACCCAGTACTTC	CASGESGEETQYF
TRBD1	TRBV5-6	TRBJ1-4	NA	TGTGCCAGCAGCCTGGGTACGGACAGGTTTAAAACTAATGAAAAACTGTTTTTT	CASSLGTDRFKTNEKLFF
TRBD2	TRBV9	TRBJ2-1	NA	TGTGCCAGCAGCCCTGGACTAGCGGGGGGCACTTTAGCCTACAATGAGCAGTTCTTC	CASSPGLAGGTLAYNEQFF